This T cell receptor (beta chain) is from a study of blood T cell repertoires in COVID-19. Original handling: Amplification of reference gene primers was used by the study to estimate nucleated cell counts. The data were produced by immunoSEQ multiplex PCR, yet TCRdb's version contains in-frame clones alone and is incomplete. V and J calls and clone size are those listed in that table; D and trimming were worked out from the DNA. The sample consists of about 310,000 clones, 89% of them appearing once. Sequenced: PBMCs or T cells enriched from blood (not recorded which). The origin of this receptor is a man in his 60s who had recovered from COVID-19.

As DNA, the CDR3 is TGCAGTGCTAGTAGGGAGCCCAATCAGCCCCAGCATTTT. This gives the protein CSASREPNQPQHF. The J gene is TRBJ1-5, the V gene TRBV20-1, with unresolved D. CDR1 is DFQATT and CDR2 is SNEGSKA in the germline V gene (reference sequence). Trimming shortened V by 3 bases and J by 3 bases, and 9 bases separated the two germline ends. The CDR3 has 13 amino acids.